The TCR beta chain under discussion was sequenced for a study of regulatory T cells in long-lasting Graves disease. Study-level results: Newly diagnosed Graves' patients had higher TCR diversity than persistent ones. Among samples with persistent disease, TRBV28, TRBJ1-2 and TRBJ2-5 were favored. A limited number of samples was an acknowledged limitation. Among persistent patients, a larger number of public clonotypes were shared (around 3,000) than among newly diagnosed patients (more than 850).

This clonotype appeared many times. Its antigen is undetermined. V was trimmed by 3 bases and J by 6 bases, leaving 12 bases between them. The CDR3 has 15 residues. Germline assignment: CDR1 MNHEY and CDR2 SMNVEV (reference sequence). Described time point: persistent/refractory GD, antithyroid drugs over 5 years with positive TRAb. There was RNA extracted from PBMCs, and the TCR library was made from it. For TCR beta, libraries came from iRepertoire HTBI primers and Arm-PCR of CDR3 regions. TCRdb fed the multiplex PCR reads into MiXCR, producing one record per CDR3 protein. The data show roughly 500,000 distinct CDR3 sequences, 20% to 25% seen once.

This receptor was identified in a female donor with Graves disease. The specimen was peripheral blood mononuclear cells (PBMCs), collected when the disease was refractory, from a patient treated with antithyroid drugs. The chain has TRBV27 and TRBJ1-6; D not certain. CDR3 amino acids: CASSFQAGFNSPLHF. The CDR3 coding sequence is TGTGCCAGCAGTTTTCAGGCCGGTTTTAATTCACCCCTCCACTTT.